Shown below are 12 T cell receptor beta chains from a single sample sequenced in a study of blood T cells in healthy people across ages. Primed by a sample-barcoded 5' primer and a J-beta primer mix, a second PCR proceeded for roughly 6 to 12 cycles. TCRdb reprocessed the 5' RACE reads via MiXCR and lists one record per CDR3 protein. The sample has more than 650,000 distinct CDR3 sequences, roughly 20% seen once. Sequenced: blood. These receptors all come from a man aged 65 to 79 in good health.

The chain couples TRBV6-4 to TRBJ2-7, with a weak D call TRBD2 (5 bases). CDR1 and CDR2 (germline): MRHNA, SNTAGT. V lost 7 bases and J 0 bases, leaving 25 bases between the germline ends. The CDR3 length is 18 residues. The CDR3 DNA is TGTGCCAGCACACTCGAGGCCCACGGGGTAAGGAGCTCCTACGAGCAGTACGTC. Translating gives CASTLEAHGVRSSYEQYV.

This clonotype was seen at least ten times. V usage is TRBV9 and J usage is TRBJ2-3, with 10 bases aligning to TRBD2. Trimming at V came to 4 bases and at J to 6 bases, leaving 5 bases not matched to a gene. The CDR3 totals 14 residues. Germline V lookup: CDR1 SGDLS, CDR2 YYNGEE. CDR3: CASSPLAGADTQYF. The CDR3 DNA reads TGTGCCAGCAGCCCTCTAGCGGGGGCGGATACGCAGTATTTT. Drawing the rest from reference TRBV9 and TRBJ2-3, the complete variable domain is DSGVTQTPKHLITATGQRVTLRCSPRSGDLSVYWYQQSLDQGLQFLIQYYNGEERAKGNILERFSAQQFPDLHSELNLSSLELGDSALYFCASSPLAGADTQYFGPGTRLTVL.

This clonotype was detected a few times. The chain has TRBV7-8 and TRBJ2-1, with 14 positions matching TRBD2. The CDR3 sequence is 16 residues long. Trimming cost V 0 bases and J 10 bases; bases outside gene matches: 5. Germline V lookup: CDR1 SGHVS, CDR2 FQNEAQ. CDR3 sequence (DNA): TGTGCCAGCAGCTTAGCAGGACTAGCGGGAGGAGGAGAGCAGTTCTTC. Protein: CASSLAGLAGGGEQFF.

The chain combines TRBV27 with TRBJ2-5, with D perhaps TRBD1 (6 bases). Germline V lookup: CDR1 MNHEY, CDR2 SMNVEV (reference sequence). This CDR3 spans 14 amino acids. V was trimmed by 3 bases and J by 2 bases, leaving 10 bases between them. CDR3 bases: TGTGCCAGCAGTTTCGGGGACAAACAAGAGACCCAGTACTTC. As protein: CASSFGDKQETQYF.

The chain employs TRBV5-1 and TRBJ2-7; 7 bases map to TRBD1. The germline V gene has CDR1 SGHRS and CDR2 YFSETQ. Unmatched junction bases numbered 6, after V lost 4 bases and J lost 2 bases. The CDR3 extends over 14 amino acids. CDR3 residues: CASSPWDSAYEQYF. Written as DNA, the CDR3 is TGCGCCAGCAGCCCGTGGGACAGTGCCTACGAGCAGTACTTC.

This clonotype was recorded a few times. The V gene is TRBV3-1, the J gene TRBJ1-2; D remains unclear. Trimming took off 1 base at V and 7 bases at J, with 10 bases between the two ends. The CDR3 runs to 13 residues. Germline lookup yields CDR1 LGHDT and CDR2 YNNKEL (reference sequence). CDR3 coding DNA: TGTGCCAGCAGCCAAGTCGCGGGTTTTGGCTACACCTTC. Translating gives CASSQVAGFGYTF.

This clonotype occurred a few times. V gene TRBV5-1 combines with J gene TRBJ2-7, with 8 bases lining up with TRBD1. From germline, CDR1 is SGHRS and CDR2 YFSETQ. The trim removed 0 bases at V and 4 bases at J, leaving 6 bases unmatched. This CDR3 has 15 residues. CDR3 sequence reads: CASSLGQGNIYEQYV. CDR3 DNA sequence: TGCGCCAGCAGCTTGGGACAGGGGAATATTTACGAGCAGTACGTC.

About this clonotype: One end of the junction is discordant with germline, which a read error may explain. In DNA form, the CDR3 reads TGTGCCAGCAGCTGGGGCGCACTTACAGATTTC. It yields the protein CASSWGALTDF. The gene calls are TRBV5-6 and TRBJ2-4; perhaps TRBD1 as D (5 bases). In germline, CDR1 is SGHDT, CDR2 YYEEEE. This CDR3 spans 11 amino acids. Full variable domain (remainder filled in from reference TRBV5-6 and TRBJ2-4): DAGVTQSPTHLIKTRGQQVTLRCSPKSGHDTVSWYQQALGQGPQFIFQYYEEEERQRGNFPDRFSGHQFPNYSSELNVNALLLGDSALYLCASSWGALTDFGAGTRLSVL.

This clonotype was counted only a few times. The chain employs TRBV7-2 and TRBJ2-1, with a possible D match to TRBD2 (5 bases). V shed 6 bases and J shed 0 bases, with 9 bases lying between them. Germline V gene data show CDR1 as SGHTA and CDR2 as FQGNSA. The CDR3 contains 14 residues. The CDR3 DNA reads as TGTGCCAGCAGGGCTGCGGGCTCCTACAATGAGCAGTTCTTC. Translated: CASRAAGSYNEQFF.

This clonotype was counted only a few times. This chain joins TRBV5-1 and TRBJ2-1; 8 nucleotides line up with TRBD2. Germline CDR1 is SGHRS and CDR2 is YFSETQ. V trimming: 6 bases; J trimming: 5 bases; junction bases outside the gene matches: 7. The CDR3 runs 14 residues. CDR3 protein: CASTIAGTHNEQFF. The CDR3 DNA follows: TGCGCCAGCACTATAGCGGGGACCCACAATGAGCAGTTCTTC.

This clonotype was seen only a few times. The rearrangement links TRBV5-5 to TRBJ2-1, with unresolved D. The V gene's germline CDR1 is SGHKS and CDR2 YYEKEE (reference sequence). Trimming removed 2 bases from V and 9 bases from J, with 15 bases in between. This CDR3 is 14 amino acids long. CDR3 in amino acids: CASSLGGMVGEQFF. In DNA form, the CDR3 reads TGTGCCAGCAGCTTAGGTGGAATGGTGGGTGAGCAGTTCTTC.

This clonotype was seen a handful of times. The chain recombines TRBV20-1 with TRBJ2-5; D is perhaps TRBD1 (5 bases). Trimming pared 6 bases from V and 2 bases from J, leaving 16 bases between. The germline CDR1 and CDR2 sequences are DFQATT and SNEGSKA (reference sequence). This CDR3 is 14 amino acids long. CDR3 protein: CSAPPLGRQETQYF. CDR3 coding DNA: TGCAGTGCCCCCCCCTTGGGGCGACAAGAGACCCAGTACTTC.